The following is a TCR beta chain sequence with its context. What antigen it recognizes has not been identified. Base-call qualities are not available, and no considerably larger clone is one nucleotide away. There are 15 amino acids in the CDR3, from cysteine to phenylalanine inclusive. Just the 45-base CDR3 DNA is kept, in frame starting at base 1. Trimming takes 5 bases from V and 5 bases from J, and the germline ends sit 18 bases apart. From a lookup of the germline V gene, CDR1 and CDR2 are SGHAT and FQNNGV. The data were obtained in a study of blood T cell repertoires in COVID-19 (dated by TCRdb to 2020 to 2021). For context, the study as a whole: Samples from collaborators originated in the United States, Italy and Spain and spanned both the acute and convalescent phases of COVID-19. A freely available public database, intended as a resource for researchers studying the immune response to SARS-CoV-2, is where the repertoires were released. The material from the prospective study consisted of cDNA or gDNA derived from T cells, B-cell-depleted T cells, or PBMCs. Samples were obtained from the ongoing ImmuneRACE study (first 160 participants) and from over a thousand subjects provided by 6 global collaborators. HLA class I and class II types, where available, came from metadata supplied by the sample provider rather than from assay-based typing. Deeply sampled blood TCRbeta repertoires from subjects exposed to, actively infected with, or recovered from COVID-19 were included in the dataset. A de-identified subject ID, COVID-19 status, age in years and sex were almost always included in the sample metadata.

Another Seattle source contributed samples from volunteer blood donors who had recovered from COVID-19. Collaborating institutions collected whole blood in K2EDTA tubes following their own protocols. For TCRbeta analysis, collaborator samples were shipped as frozen whole blood, as isolated PBMCs, or as DNA extracted from either sample type. General findings and caveats noted by the study authors: The quantity of clinical and demographic metadata differed by source and by participant and was supplied without curation.

The immunoSEQ Assay, a bias-controlled multiplex PCR, was used to amplify TCRbeta CDR3 regions from genomic DNA. The paper's processing steps were these. The number of nucleated cells in each sample was estimated from the amplification of reference gene primers within the assay. To quantify the absolute abundance of each unique TCRbeta CDR3 rearrangement, sequence reads were collapsed and filtered. For each sample, productive Simpson clonality was calculated by taking the square root of Simpson's diversity index across productive rearrangements. TCRdb carries this immuneACCESS record with in-frame sequences only. Its versions omit some clonotypes, under half of them owing to an unresolved V gene in the studies checked, with the rest unexplained. V and J calls and clone size come straight from that table; D and trimming were deduced from the DNA. This sample is represented by approximately 240,000 clones; 65% to 90% of them were singletons. The ten largest clones take up under 1.5% of the sample.

Sequenced sample: peripheral blood. Recombination connected TRBV11-2 to TRBJ2-5; the D gene is perhaps TRBD2, on 7 matching bases. This sequence was found in a woman between 40 and 50 years old who had recovered from COVID-19. Here the CDR3 is given as CASSPTPGGGETQYF. The sequence in DNA is TGTGCCAGCAGCCCCACGCCGGGGGGCGGGGAGACCCAGTACTTC. The CDR3 plus the reference TRBV11-2 and TRBJ2-5 genes for the other parts give the full variable domain: EAGVAQSPRYKIIEKRQSVAFWCNPISGHATLYWYQQILGQGPKLLIQFQNNGVVDDSQLPKDRFSAERLKGVDSTLKIQPAKLEDSAVYLCASSPTPGGGETQYFGPGTRLLVL.